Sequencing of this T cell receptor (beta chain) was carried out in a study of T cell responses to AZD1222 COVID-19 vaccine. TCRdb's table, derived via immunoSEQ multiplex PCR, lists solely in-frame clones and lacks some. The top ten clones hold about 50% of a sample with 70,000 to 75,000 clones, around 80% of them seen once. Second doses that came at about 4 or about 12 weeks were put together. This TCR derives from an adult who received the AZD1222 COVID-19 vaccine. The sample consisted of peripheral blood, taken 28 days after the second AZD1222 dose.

The CDR3 region is CASSEAGGPGDTQYF. CDR3 DNA sequence: TGTGCCAGCAGTGAAGCAGGCGGGCCGGGGGATACGCAGTATTTT. This sequence joins TRBV6-1 and TRBJ2-3; TRBD2 is a possible D gene (5 bases). Germline V gene lookup returns CDR1 MNHNS and CDR2 SASEGT. V lost 0 bases, J lost 6 bases, and 13 bases lay in between. The CDR3 consists of 15 residues.